The count of the clone carrying this T cell receptor beta chain is one. This CDR3 comprises 16 residues. The V and J ends lost 6 bases and 4 bases respectively, with 20 bases between them. CDR1 is SNHLY and CDR2 is FYNNEI in the germline V gene. The data were taken from a study of control samples from healthy donors and cancer patients. Sequencing was performed with immunoSEQ multiplex PCR; in TCRdb, only in-frame clones are kept and a portion is missing. The repertoire consists of some 170,000 clones, with approximately 94% occurring once and the leading ten covering about 15%. The chain joins TRBV2 to TRBJ2-3; D remains ambiguous. The sequenced material came from PBMCs. The receptor's source is a man aged 55 to 70 with colorectal cancer. The CDR3 DNA reads TGTGCCAGCAGAGGGATGACCAGAGAGGCCCCAGATACGCAGTATTTT. Translating it yields CASRGMTREAPDTQYF.